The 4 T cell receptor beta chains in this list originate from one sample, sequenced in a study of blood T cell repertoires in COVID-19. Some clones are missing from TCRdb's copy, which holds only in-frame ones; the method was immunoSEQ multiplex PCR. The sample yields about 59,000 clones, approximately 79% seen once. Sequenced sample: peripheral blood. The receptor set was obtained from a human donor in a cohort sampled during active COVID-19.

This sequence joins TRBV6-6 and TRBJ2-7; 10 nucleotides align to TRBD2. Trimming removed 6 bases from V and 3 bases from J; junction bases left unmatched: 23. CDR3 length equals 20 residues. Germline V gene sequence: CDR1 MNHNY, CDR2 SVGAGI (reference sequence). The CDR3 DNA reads TGTGCCAGCAGCACCCCCGCAGGGGGCGTCGGGAGCGGGAGGGACTACGAGCAGTACTTC. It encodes CASSTPAGGVGSGRDYEQYF.

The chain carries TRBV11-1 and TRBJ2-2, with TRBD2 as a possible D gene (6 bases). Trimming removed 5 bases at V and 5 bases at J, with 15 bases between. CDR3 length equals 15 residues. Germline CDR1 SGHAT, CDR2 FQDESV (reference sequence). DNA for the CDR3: TGTGCCAGCAGCGCCAGGACTGGGGGGACCGGGGAGCTGTTTTTT. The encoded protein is CASSARTGGTGELFF.

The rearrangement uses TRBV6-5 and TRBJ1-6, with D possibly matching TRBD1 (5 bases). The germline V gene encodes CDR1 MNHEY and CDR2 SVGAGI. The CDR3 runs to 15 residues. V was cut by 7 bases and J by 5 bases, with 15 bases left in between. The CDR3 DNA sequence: TGTGCCAGCACGGGAGGCAGGGTCCATAATTCACCCCTCCACTTT. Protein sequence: CASTGGRVHNSPLHF.

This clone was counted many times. The CDR3 DNA follows: TGTGCCAGCAGCCCGGGACAGGGGGCCTCTAGGTACGAGCAGTACTTC. Protein: CASSPGQGASRYEQYF. This chain links TRBV7-9 with TRBJ2-7; the match to TRBD1 covers 12 bases. CDR3 length: 16 residues. Germline CDR1 and CDR2: SEHNR and FQNEAQ (reference sequence). The ends lost 5 bases at V and 4 bases at J; junction bases unmatched: 9.